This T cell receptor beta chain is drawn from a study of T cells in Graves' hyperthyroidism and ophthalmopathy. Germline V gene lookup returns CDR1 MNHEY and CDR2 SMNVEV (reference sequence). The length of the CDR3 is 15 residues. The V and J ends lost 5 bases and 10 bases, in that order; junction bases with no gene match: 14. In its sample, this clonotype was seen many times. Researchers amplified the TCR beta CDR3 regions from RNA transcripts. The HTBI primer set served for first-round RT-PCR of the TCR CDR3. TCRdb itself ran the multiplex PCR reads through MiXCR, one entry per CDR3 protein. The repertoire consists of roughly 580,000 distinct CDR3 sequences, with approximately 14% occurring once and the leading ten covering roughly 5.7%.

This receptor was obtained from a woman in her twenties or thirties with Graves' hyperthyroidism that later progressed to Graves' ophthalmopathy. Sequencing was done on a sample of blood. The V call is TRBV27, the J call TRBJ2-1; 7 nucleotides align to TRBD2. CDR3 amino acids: CASSRLWDYHPEQFF. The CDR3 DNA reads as TGTGCCAGCAGTCGACTCTGGGACTACCATCCGGAGCAGTTCTTC.